A selection of T cell receptor beta chains follows, all from one sample in a study of cytomegalovirus exposure and HLA in healthy donors. TCRdb keeps only in-frame clones here, not all; method: immunoSEQ multiplex PCR. Seen here are 150,000 or so clones, just under 85% observed once, and the top ten hold approximately 1.3%. The sample consisted of PBMCs. These receptors originate from a man aged 25 to 40 in good health and CMV-seropositive. Each CDR3 is given with its conserved first and last residue. Each record gives: CDR3 DNA, CDR3 protein, D gene, V gene, clone size, J gene. D genes are given only for firm matches. Only some rows state a clone size, as once, few, many or a class for expanded clones.

TGTGCCAGCAGCGGTGGGACTAGCGCGAATGAGCAGTTCTTC	CASSGGTSANEQFF	TRBD2	TRBV9	.	TRBJ2-1
TGTGCCAGCAGCGTAGGTAGCGGGAGTACCTACGAGCAGTACTTC	CASSVGSGSTYEQYF	TRBD2	TRBV9	.	TRBJ2-7
TGCGCCAGCAGTTCTAGACAGGGAGAGCAGTTCTTC	CASSSRQGEQFF	TRBD1	TRBV10-1	once	TRBJ2-1
TGTGCCAGCAGTTACTCATCAGGTGACTCTGGAAACACCATATATTTT	CASSYSSGDSGNTIYF	.	TRBV6-7	.	TRBJ1-3
TGTGCCAGCAGTCGGGCCCCGTACAGGGGGCGCTCTGGGGCCAACGTCCTGACTTTC	CASSRAPYRGRSGANVLTF	TRBD1	TRBV7-2	.	TRBJ2-6
TGTGCCAGCAGGAGACAGGGGAAAACTGAAGCTTTCTTT	CASRRQGKTEAFF	TRBD1	TRBV6-1	once	TRBJ1-1
TGCGCCAGCAGCTTGGGTGGGACAGGAGCTAATGAAAAACTGTTTTTT	CASSLGGTGANEKLFF	TRBD1	TRBV5-1	.	TRBJ1-4
TGTGCCAGCAGTTTATACCAGAACTCTGGAAACACCATATATTTT	CASSLYQNSGNTIYF	.	TRBV28	.	TRBJ1-3
TGTGCCAGCAGCCCTAACAGGGAAGGGGGTTATGGCTACACCTTC	CASSPNREGGYGYTF	.	TRBV16	.	TRBJ1-2
TGTGCCAGCAGCTTTTCGGGACAGGACAAGGGGACCCAGTACTTC	CASSFSGQDKGTQYF	TRBD1	TRBV7-2	.	TRBJ2-5
TGTGCCAGCAGCTTGGGGCGAAACAGGGGGCCCCTTCCTAATGAAAAACTGTTTTTT	CASSLGRNRGPLPNEKLFF	TRBD1	TRBV5-6	few	TRBJ1-4
TGTGCCAGCAGCCCCATGACAGGCTATAGCACAGATACGCAGTATTTT	CASSPMTGYSTDTQYF	.	TRBV7-7	.	TRBJ2-3
TGTGCCACCGCTGAAGGGGGCGAAGCTTTCTTT	CATAEGGEAFF	TRBD1	TRBV27	.	TRBJ1-1
TGCGCTAGCAGCCAAGGGCGGAGAGCGGGGGGCGAGACCCAGTACTTC	CASSQGRRAGGETQYF	TRBD2	TRBV4-1	.	TRBJ2-5
TGTGCCAGCAGCCCCGGGAGACCGAACACCGGGGAGCTGTTTTTT	CASSPGRPNTGELFF	.	TRBV6-1	.	TRBJ2-2
TGTGCCAGCAGCTTTTCAGGGGTTTTGAGGAATCAGCCCCAGCATTTT	CASSFSGVLRNQPQHF	.	TRBV7-2	.	TRBJ1-5